A single sample is the source of the 28 T cell receptor beta chains below, sequenced in a study of cytomegalovirus exposure and HLA in healthy donors. PCR primers comprised 60 Vbeta and 13 Jbeta primers. Sequencing was performed with immunoSEQ multiplex PCR; in TCRdb, only in-frame clones are kept and a portion is missing. The table lists 60,000 to 75,000 clones, roughly three quarters of them singletons. Sequencing was carried out using PBMCs. These receptors were taken from a woman aged 30 to 39 in good health and CMV-seronegative.

V is TRBV4-2 and J is TRBJ1-2, with TRBD1 matching over 7 bases. Looked up from germline, CDR1 is LGHNA and CDR2 is YNFKEQ. Trimming removed 2 bases from V and 0 bases from J; junction bases left unmatched: 18. The CDR3 runs 20 residues. This CDR3 reads CASSQLWNVGGSRANYGYTF. In nucleotides, the CDR3 is TGTGCCAGCAGCCAACTATGGAACGTAGGGGGCTCCCGAGCTAACTATGGCTACACCTTC.

V and J are TRBV19 and TRBJ2-7; 7 bases agree with TRBD2. The CDR3 is 16 amino acids. Germline CDR1 is LNHDA and CDR2 is SQIVND (reference sequence). The junction had 8 bases not matched to a gene; V was cut back by 3 bases and J by 0 bases. Written as DNA, the CDR3 is TGTGCCAGTAGTATGGGTGGGCTAGCGGACTCCTACGAGCAGTACGTC. Its translation is CASSMGGLADSYEQYV.

The chain recombines TRBV27 with TRBJ1-4, with D possibly being TRBD1 (6 bases). Germline V gene data show CDR1 as MNHEY and CDR2 as SMNVEV (reference sequence). Trimming took 5 bases from V and 4 from J, leaving 8 bases between them. CDR3 size: 13 residues. CDR3 in DNA: TGTGCCAGCAGTGGGGGCAGTAATGAAAAACTGTTTTTT. This encodes CASSGGSNEKLFF.

This chain uses TRBV2 with TRBJ2-7, with TRBD2 as a possible D gene (7 bases). The CDR3 has 14 residues. V was cut by 5 bases and J by 7 bases, with 18 bases left in between. Germline values: CDR1 SNHLY, CDR2 FYNNEI. CDR3 bases: TGTGCCAGCAGTCCCCAGGGGAGGGTATGGGAGCAGTACGTC. This encodes CASSPQGRVWEQYV.

A note on this clone: At one of its ends the junction is not consistent with the germline gene, which may arise from a read error. V and J are TRBV19 and TRBJ1-6; tentatively, D is TRBD1 (5 bases). Germline CDR1 and CDR2: LNHDA and SQIVND (reference sequence). The CDR3 extends over 8 amino acids. This chain's CDR3 is CARGEGFF. The DNA of the CDR3 is TGTGCCAGGGGGGAGGGGTTTTTT.

The rearrangement joins TRBV11-3 to TRBJ2-1; possible D gene TRBD1, 6 bases. CDR3 length: 15 amino acids. Germline V lookup: CDR1 SGHNT, CDR2 YENEEA. Trimming removed 5 bases at V and 4 bases at J, with 15 bases between. Here the CDR3 reads CASSLRTVSYNEQFF. The CDR3 region has the DNA TGTGCCAGCAGCCTCCGGACAGTATCATACAATGAGCAGTTCTTC.

This chain links TRBV5-4 with TRBJ2-7, with D possibly TRBD2 on 6 matching bases. Trimming removed 0 bases at V and 3 bases at J, with 13 bases between. The CDR3 loop spans 15 amino acids. The germline V gene encodes CDR1 SGHNT and CDR2 YYREEE (reference sequence). The CDR3 sequence is CASSLAGGSGYEQYV. DNA for the CDR3: TGTGCCAGCAGCTTGGCCGGGGGATCCGGCTACGAGCAGTACGTC.

The CDR3 nucleotides are TGCGCCAGCAGCTTGGAAGGCCTCGGGGAGACCCAGTACTTC. This sequence encodes CASSLEGLGETQYF. The rearrangement uses TRBV5-1 and TRBJ2-5; D remains ambiguous. The CDR3 contains 14 residues. With 0 bases removed from V and 5 bases from J, the gap between germline ends came to 11 bases. Germline V gives CDR1 SGHRS, CDR2 YFSETQ.

This rearrangement joins TRBV5-1 to TRBJ2-3; D is undetermined. Germline V gene sequence: CDR1 SGHRS, CDR2 YFSETQ. Trimming took 1 base from V and 1 from J, leaving 10 bases between them. The CDR3 has 15 residues. The CDR3 bases are TGCGCCAGCAGCTTGACGTCGCTAGGCACAGATACGCAGTATTTT. Translation: CASSLTSLGTDTQYF.

The rearrangement joins TRBV13 to TRBJ2-2, with a tentative D call TRBD2 (5 bases). The CDR3 totals 16 residues. Per germline, CDR1 PRHDT and CDR2 FYEKMQ (reference sequence). The V end lost 4 bases, the J end lost 4 bases, and 16 bases lay between the germline ends. In DNA form, the CDR3 reads TGTGCCAGCAGCTCCGAACTAGGAGTTGGCACCGGGGAGCTGTTTTTT. Encoded protein: CASSSELGVGTGELFF.

The chain is built from TRBV29-1 and TRBJ1-2; the match to TRBD1 covers 9 bases. The CDR3 extends over 13 amino acids. CDR1 and CDR2 (germline): SQVTM, ANQGSEA. V was pared by 6 bases and J by 3 bases, with 5 bases of the junction left unmatched. CDR3 region: CSVDRGRHYGYTF. DNA of the CDR3: TGCAGCGTCGACAGGGGGAGGCACTATGGCTACACCTTC.

This rearrangement joins TRBV5-1 to TRBJ2-5; 9 bases line up with TRBD1. The CDR3 runs to 16 residues. V was clipped by 0 bases and J by 4 bases; unmatched bases: 7. Germline V gene lookup returns CDR1 SGHRS and CDR2 YFSETQ. CDR3 amino acids: CASSLVGTGIGETQYF. CDR3 coding DNA: TGCGCCAGCAGCTTGGTCGGGACAGGGATAGGAGAGACCCAGTACTTC.

This chain connects TRBV6-6 to TRBJ2-5; the D is unclear. Germline V lookup: CDR1 MNHNY, CDR2 SVGAGI (reference sequence). This CDR3 comprises 13 residues. Trimming left V 4 bases short and J 4 bases short, with 10 bases between. CDR3 nucleotides: TGTGCCAGCAGTTTTATAGTCGGAGAGACCCAGTACTTC. Translation: CASSFIVGETQYF.

This chain joins TRBV2 and TRBJ2-7; 7 bases map to TRBD1. The CDR3 sequence is 15 residues long. The junction had 7 bases not matched to a gene; V was cut back by 3 bases and J by 2 bases. Germline CDR1 is SNHLY and CDR2 is FYNNEI. This chain's CDR3 is CASSDTGQPTYEQYF. CDR3 DNA: TGTGCCAGCAGTGATACGGGACAGCCAACCTACGAGCAGTACTTC.

V and J are TRBV7-2 and TRBJ1-1; 9 bases are a match to TRBD1. Germline loops: CDR1 SGHTA, CDR2 FQGNSA. The CDR3 is 14 amino acids. V lost 5 bases, J lost 7 bases, and 8 bases stayed unmatched. DNA for the CDR3: TGTGCCAGCAGCCCTCGGACAGGGGAGGGTGAAGCTTTCTTT. It translates to CASSPRTGEGEAFF. The entire variable domain, with the rest obtained from reference TRBV7-2 and TRBJ1-1, is as follows: GAGVSQSPSNKVTEKGKDVELRCDPISGHTALYWYRQSLGQGLEFLIYFQGNSAPDKSGLPSDRFSAERTGGSVSTLTIQRTQQEDSAVYLCASSPRTGEGEAFFGQGTRLTVV.

This chain joins TRBV19 and TRBJ1-1; 9 bases match TRBD1. The CDR3 is 15 amino acids. Germline V gene lookup returns CDR1 LNHDA and CDR2 SQIVND (reference sequence). V trimming: 3 bases; J trimming: 6 bases; junction bases outside the gene matches: 8. CDR3 nucleotide sequence: TGTGCCAGTAGTATCACTAGGACAGGGGTCTCTGAAGCTTTCTTT. Translating it yields CASSITRTGVSEAFF.

J is TRBJ1-1 and V is TRBV7-8, with 7 bases aligning to TRBD1. The CDR3 has 14 amino acids. After removal of 5 bases from V and 6 bases from J, the junction contained 9 bases not matched to a gene. Germline loops: CDR1 SGHVS, CDR2 FQNEAQ. CDR3 in amino acids: CASSPGTGVAEAFF. The DNA of the CDR3 is TGTGCCAGCAGCCCAGGTACAGGGGTGGCTGAAGCTTTCTTT.

This chain connects TRBV14 to TRBJ1-2; D unresolved. Trimming removed 4 bases from V and 2 bases from J, with 8 bases in between. This CDR3 is built from 13 residues. The germline V gene encodes CDR1 SGHDN and CDR2 FVKESK. In DNA, the CDR3 is TGTGCCAGCAGCCGGACTGTAAACTATGGCTACACCTTC. It specifies CASSRTVNYGYTF.

The chain links TRBV19 to TRBJ1-5; D unclear. CDR1 is LNHDA and CDR2 is SQIVND in the germline V gene (reference sequence). CDR3 length equals 15 residues. The V and J ends lost 2 bases and 2 bases respectively, with 10 bases between them. In DNA form, the CDR3 reads TGTGCCAGTAGTATAATGGGAGAGGGCAATCAGCCCCAGCATTTT. This encodes CASSIMGEGNQPQHF.

The chain has TRBV6-5 and TRBJ2-1; 7 bases are shared with TRBD1. CDR1 and CDR2 from the germline V gene are MNHEY and SVGAGI. CDR3 length equals 14 residues. J was trimmed by 6 bases and V by 2 bases; bases with no gene match: 4. The chain's CDR3 is CASSYDRVGNEQFF. In DNA, the CDR3 is TGTGCCAGCAGTTACGACAGGGTGGGCAATGAGCAGTTCTTC.

This clone was observed a handful of times. The chain recombines TRBV7-8 with TRBJ2-7; D is possibly TRBD1 (5 bases). This CDR3 comprises 12 residues. CDR1 and CDR2 from the germline V gene are SGHVS and FQNEAQ. V was pared by 3 bases and J by 5 bases, with 8 bases between. CDR3 amino acids: CASSLGQDEQYV. The CDR3 DNA reads TGTGCCAGCAGCTTGGGGCAAGACGAGCAGTACGTC.

The chain recombines TRBV7-2 with TRBJ1-2; 11 bases align to TRBD1. The V segment lost 3 bases and the J segment 4 bases; nucleotides outside the gene matches: 7. Germline CDR1 is SGHTA and CDR2 is FQGNSA. The CDR3 has 16 amino acids. CDR3 bases: TGTGCCAGCAGCTTTTCCGGGACAGGGGGAGGCTATGGCTACACCTTC. Its translation is CASSFSGTGGGYGYTF.

The V call is TRBV10-3, the J call TRBJ2-7, with TRBD1 matching over 7 bases. The CDR3 has 13 residues. Germline-derived CDR1 and CDR2 are ENHRY and SYGVKD. The ends lost 0 bases at V and 4 bases at J; junction bases unmatched: 0. CDR3 in DNA: TGTGCCATCAGTGAGTCGGGACAGTACGAGCAGTACGTC. The encoded protein is CAISESGQYEQYV.

For the CDR3, the DNA is TGTGCCAGCAGCTTAGCCTGGAGCTCCTACAATGAGCAGTTCTTC. This sequence encodes CASSLAWSSYNEQFF. This chain uses TRBV7-2 with TRBJ2-1; unclear D gene. The CDR3 extends over 15 amino acids. Trimming took off 0 bases at V and 0 bases at J, with 6 bases between the two ends. Germline V CDR1 and CDR2: SGHTA, FQGNSA.

The J gene is TRBJ2-1, the V gene TRBV25-1; D may be TRBD2 (6 bases). Between the trimmed V and J ends, which lost 6 bases and 8 bases, there was a span of 20 bases. This CDR3 has 15 residues. Germline-derived CDR1 and CDR2 are MGHDK and SYGVNS. The CDR3 loop is CASSQQDYPWDEQFF. CDR3 DNA sequence: TGTGCCAGCAGCCAACAGGACTATCCCTGGGATGAGCAGTTCTTC.

The V gene is TRBV4-3, the J gene TRBJ2-3; 8 nucleotides line up with TRBD2. The germline V gene encodes CDR1 LGHNA and CDR2 YSLEER. The CDR3 sequence is 16 residues long. V lost 2 bases, J lost 0 bases, and 4 bases stayed unmatched. CDR3 sequence: CASSQRGGSSTDTQYF. The CDR3 coding sequence is TGCGCCAGCAGCCAACGCGGGGGGTCGAGCACAGATACGCAGTATTTT.

V and J are TRBV28 and TRBJ2-3; D not resolved. The CDR3 has 12 residues. Germline V gives CDR1 MDHEN, CDR2 SYDVKM. Deletions cut 10 bases from V and 14 bases from J, with 22 bases between. The CDR3 DNA is TGTGCCACCCTACTTACCGGGTCCCTGCCGTATTTT. It specifies CATLLTGSLPYF.

The table lists this clone with a few counts. This chain links TRBV29-1 with TRBJ2-1, with 8 bases aligning to TRBD1. Germline V gives CDR1 SQVTM, CDR2 ANQGSEA. CDR3 length equals 14 residues. The trim removed 5 bases at V and 3 bases at J, leaving 6 bases unmatched. The CDR3 bases are TGCAGCGTTCCAGGACAGGGCGACTACAATGAGCAGTTCTTC. This codes for CSVPGQGDYNEQFF.